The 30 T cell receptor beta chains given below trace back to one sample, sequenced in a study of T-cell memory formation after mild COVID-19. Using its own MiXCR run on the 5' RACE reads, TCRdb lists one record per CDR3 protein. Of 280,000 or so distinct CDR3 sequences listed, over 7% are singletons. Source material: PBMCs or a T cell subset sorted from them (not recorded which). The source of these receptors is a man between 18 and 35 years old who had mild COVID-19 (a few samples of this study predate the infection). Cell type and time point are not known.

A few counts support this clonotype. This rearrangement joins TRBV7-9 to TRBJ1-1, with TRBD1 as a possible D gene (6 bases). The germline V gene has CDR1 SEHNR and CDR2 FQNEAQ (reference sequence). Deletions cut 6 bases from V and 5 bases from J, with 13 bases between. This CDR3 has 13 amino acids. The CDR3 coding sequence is TGTGCCAGCAGTACGACGCAGGGGACTGAAGCTTTCTTT. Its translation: CASSTTQGTEAFF.

The CDR3 sequence is CASSRGYQPQHF. The CDR3, as DNA: TGTGCCAGCAGCAGGGGGTACCAGCCCCAGCATTTT. The chain is built from TRBV12-3 or TRBV12-4 and TRBJ1-5, with 7 nucleotides matching TRBD1. The CDR3 consists of 12 residues. V lost 6 bases and J lost 7; bases outside the gene matches: 3.

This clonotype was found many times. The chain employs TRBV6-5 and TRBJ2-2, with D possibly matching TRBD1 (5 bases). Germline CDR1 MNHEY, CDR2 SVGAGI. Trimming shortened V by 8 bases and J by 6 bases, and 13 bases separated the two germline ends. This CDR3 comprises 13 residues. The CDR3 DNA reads TGTGCCAGCCTCGGCAGGGCTGCCGGGGAGCTGTTTTTT. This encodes CASLGRAAGELFF.

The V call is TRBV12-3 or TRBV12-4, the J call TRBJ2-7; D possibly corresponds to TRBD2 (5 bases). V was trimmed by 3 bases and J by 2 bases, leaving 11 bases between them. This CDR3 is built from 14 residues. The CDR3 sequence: CASSFFHGTYEQYF. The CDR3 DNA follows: TGTGCCAGCAGTTTTTTCCACGGGACCTACGAGCAGTACTTC.

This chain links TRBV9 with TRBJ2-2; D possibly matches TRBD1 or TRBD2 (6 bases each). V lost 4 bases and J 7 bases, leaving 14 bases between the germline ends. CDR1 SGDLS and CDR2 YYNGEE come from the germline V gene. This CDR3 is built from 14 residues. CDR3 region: CASSPGKGGGELFF. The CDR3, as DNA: TGTGCCAGCAGCCCAGGAAAGGGGGGCGGGGAGCTGTTTTTT.

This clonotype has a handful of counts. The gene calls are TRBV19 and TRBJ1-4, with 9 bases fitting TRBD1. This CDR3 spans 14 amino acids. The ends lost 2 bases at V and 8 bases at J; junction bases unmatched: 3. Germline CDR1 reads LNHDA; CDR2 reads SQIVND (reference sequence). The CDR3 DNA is TGTGCCAGTAGTATATCCGGGACAGGGGAAAAACTGTTTTTT. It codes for CASSISGTGEKLFF.

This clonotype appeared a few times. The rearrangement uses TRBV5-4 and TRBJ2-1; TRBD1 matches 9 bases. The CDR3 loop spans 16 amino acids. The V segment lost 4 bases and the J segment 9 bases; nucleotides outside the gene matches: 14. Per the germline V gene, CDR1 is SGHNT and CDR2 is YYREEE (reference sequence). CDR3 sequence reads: CASSPNPGQGGGEQFF. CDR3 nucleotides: TGTGCCAGCAGCCCTAACCCGGGACAGGGTGGGGGTGAGCAGTTCTTC. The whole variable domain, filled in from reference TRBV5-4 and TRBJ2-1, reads ETGVTQSPTHLIKTRGQQVTLRCSSQSGHNTVSWYQQALGQGPQFIFQYYREEENGRGNFPPRFSGLQFPNYSSELNVNALELDDSALYLCASSPNPGQGGGEQFFGPGTRLTVL.

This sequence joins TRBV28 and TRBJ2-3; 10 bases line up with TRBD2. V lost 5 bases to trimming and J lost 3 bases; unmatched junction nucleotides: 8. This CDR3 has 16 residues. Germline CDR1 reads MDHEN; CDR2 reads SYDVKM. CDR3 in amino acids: CASSPPSSGGTDTQYF. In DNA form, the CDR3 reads TGTGCCAGCAGTCCACCATCTAGCGGGGGAACAGATACGCAGTATTTT.

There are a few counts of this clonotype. The CDR3 DNA is TGTGCCAGCAGACCGGGGGGGGGCCTGGCAGATACGCAGTATTTT. Its protein product is CASRPGGGLADTQYF. The rearrangement links TRBV7-2 to TRBJ2-3; 8 bases agree with TRBD2. Losses at the gene ends were 6 bases for V and 4 bases for J; bases not matched to a gene: 9. Germline V gene data show CDR1 as SGHTA and CDR2 as FQGNSA. The CDR3 has 15 residues.

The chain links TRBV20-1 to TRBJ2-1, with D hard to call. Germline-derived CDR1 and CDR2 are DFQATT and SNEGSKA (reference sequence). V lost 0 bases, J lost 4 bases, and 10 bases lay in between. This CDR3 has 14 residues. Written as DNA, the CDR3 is TGCAGTGCTAGAGATCTAAACGCGTACAATGAGCAGTTCTTC. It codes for CSARDLNAYNEQFF.

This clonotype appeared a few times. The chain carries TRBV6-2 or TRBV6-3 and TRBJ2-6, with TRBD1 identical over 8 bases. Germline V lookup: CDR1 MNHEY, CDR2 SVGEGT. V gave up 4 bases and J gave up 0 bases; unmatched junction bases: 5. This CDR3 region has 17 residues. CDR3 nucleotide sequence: TGTGCCAGCAGTTCGGGACAGGCCCACTCTGGGGCCAACGTCCTGACTTTC. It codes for CASSSGQAHSGANVLTF.

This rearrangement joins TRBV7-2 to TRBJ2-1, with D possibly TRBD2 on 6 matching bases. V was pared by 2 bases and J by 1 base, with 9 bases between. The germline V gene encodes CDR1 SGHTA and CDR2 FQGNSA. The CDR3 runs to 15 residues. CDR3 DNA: TGTGCCAGCAGCTTACGGGGGTGGTCCTACAATGAGCAGTTCTTC. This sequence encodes CASSLRGWSYNEQFF.

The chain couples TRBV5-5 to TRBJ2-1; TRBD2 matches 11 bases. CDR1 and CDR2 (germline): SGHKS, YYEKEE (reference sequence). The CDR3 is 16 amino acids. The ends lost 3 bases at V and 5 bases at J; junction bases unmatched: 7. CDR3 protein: CASSSIAGGGDNEQFF. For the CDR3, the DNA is TGTGCCAGCAGCTCGATAGCGGGGGGGGGAGACAATGAGCAGTTCTTC.

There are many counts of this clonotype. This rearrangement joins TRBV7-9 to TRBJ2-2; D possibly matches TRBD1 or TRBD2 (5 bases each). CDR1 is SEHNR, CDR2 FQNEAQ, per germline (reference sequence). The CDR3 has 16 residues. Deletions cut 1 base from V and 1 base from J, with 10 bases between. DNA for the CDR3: TGTGCCAGCAGCTTAGGTTGGGGGTTGAACACCGGGGAGCTGTTTTTT. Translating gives CASSLGWGLNTGELFF.

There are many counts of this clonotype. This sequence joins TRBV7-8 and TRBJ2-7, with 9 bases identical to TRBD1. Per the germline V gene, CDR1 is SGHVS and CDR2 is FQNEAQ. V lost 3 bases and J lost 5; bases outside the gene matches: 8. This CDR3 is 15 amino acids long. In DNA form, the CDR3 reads TGTGCCAGCAGCTTCCCCGGGACAGGGAGAAACGAGCAGTACTTC. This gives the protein CASSFPGTGRNEQYF.

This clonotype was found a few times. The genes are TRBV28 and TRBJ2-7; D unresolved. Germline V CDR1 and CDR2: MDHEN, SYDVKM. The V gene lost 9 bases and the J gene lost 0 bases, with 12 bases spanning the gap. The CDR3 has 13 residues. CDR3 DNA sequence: TGTGCCAGTCTGAGGCGAGGCTCCTACGAGCAGTACGTC. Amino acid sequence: CASLRRGSYEQYV.

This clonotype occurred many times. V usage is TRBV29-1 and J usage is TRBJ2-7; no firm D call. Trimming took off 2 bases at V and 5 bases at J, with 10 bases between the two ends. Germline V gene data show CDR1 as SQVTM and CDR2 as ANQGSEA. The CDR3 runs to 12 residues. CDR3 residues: CSVEKNADEQYF. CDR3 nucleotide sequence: TGCAGCGTTGAAAAGAATGCAGACGAGCAGTACTTC.

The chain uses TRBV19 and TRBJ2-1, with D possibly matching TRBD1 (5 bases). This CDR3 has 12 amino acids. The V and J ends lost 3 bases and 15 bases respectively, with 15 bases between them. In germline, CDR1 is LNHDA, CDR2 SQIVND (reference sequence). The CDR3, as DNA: TGTGCCAGTAGTATGGCAGGGCTAGGGGTGTTCTTC. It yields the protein CASSMAGLGVFF.

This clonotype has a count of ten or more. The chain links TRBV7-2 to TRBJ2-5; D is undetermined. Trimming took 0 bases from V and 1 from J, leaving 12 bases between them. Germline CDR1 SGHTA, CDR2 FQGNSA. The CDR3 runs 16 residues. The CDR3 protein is CASSLAPWRLQETQYF. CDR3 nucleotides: TGTGCCAGCAGCTTAGCGCCATGGCGGCTCCAAGAGACCCAGTACTTC.

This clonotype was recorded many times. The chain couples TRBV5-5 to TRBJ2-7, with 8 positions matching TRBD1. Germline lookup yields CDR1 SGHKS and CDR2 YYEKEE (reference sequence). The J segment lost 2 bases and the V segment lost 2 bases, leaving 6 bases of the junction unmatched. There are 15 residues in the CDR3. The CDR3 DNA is TGTGCCAGCAGCTTCCGACAGGGGAGGCCCTACGAGCAGTACTTC. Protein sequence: CASSFRQGRPYEQYF.

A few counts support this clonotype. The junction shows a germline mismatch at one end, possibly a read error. CDR3 nucleotides: TGTGCCAGCAGCGGGCTAGTCGTGGAGACCCATTACTTC. It translates to CASSGLVVETHYF. This chain connects TRBV7-6 to TRBJ2-5; D remains ambiguous. The length of the CDR3 is 13 residues. Germline V gene sequence: CDR1 SGHVS, CDR2 FNYEAQ. Full variable domain (outside the CDR3, taken from reference TRBV7-6 and TRBJ2-5): GAGVSQSPRYKVTKRGQDVALRCDPISGHVSLYWYRQALGQGPEFLTYFNYEAQQDKSGLPNDRFSAERPEGSISTLTIQRTEQRDSAMYRCASSGLVVETHYFGPGTRLLVL.

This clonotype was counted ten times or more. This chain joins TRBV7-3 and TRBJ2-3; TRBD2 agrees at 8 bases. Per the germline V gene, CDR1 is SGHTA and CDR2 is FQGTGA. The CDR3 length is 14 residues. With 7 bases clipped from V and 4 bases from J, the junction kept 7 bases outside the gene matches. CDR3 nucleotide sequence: TGTGCCAGCAACCGGGGGGGCCTCGCAGATACGCAGTATTTT. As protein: CASNRGGLADTQYF.

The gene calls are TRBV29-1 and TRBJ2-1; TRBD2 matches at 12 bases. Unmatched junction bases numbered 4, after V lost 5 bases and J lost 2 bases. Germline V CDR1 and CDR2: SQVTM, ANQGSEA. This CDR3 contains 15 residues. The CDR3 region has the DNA TGCAGCGTTCACCTAGCGGGGGGGACCTACAATGAGCAGTTCTTC. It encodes CSVHLAGGTYNEQFF.

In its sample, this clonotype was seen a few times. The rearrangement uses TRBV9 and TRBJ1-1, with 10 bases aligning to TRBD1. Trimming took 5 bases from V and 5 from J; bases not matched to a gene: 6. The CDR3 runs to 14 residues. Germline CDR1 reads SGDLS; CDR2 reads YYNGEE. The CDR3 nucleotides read TGTGCCAGCAGTGGACAGGGGGTTAGGACTGAAGCTTTCTTT. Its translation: CASSGQGVRTEAFF.

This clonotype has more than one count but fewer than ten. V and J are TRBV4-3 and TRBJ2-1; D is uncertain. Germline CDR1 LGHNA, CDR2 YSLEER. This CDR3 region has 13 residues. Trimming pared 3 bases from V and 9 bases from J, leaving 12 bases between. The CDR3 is CASSQERSSEQFF. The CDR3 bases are TGCGCCAGCAGCCAGGAACGAAGTAGTGAGCAGTTCTTC.

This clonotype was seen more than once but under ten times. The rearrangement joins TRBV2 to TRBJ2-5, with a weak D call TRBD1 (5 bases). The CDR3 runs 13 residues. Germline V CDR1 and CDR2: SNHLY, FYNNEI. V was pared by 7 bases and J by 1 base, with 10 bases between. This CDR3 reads CASIRQPQETQYF. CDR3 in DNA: TGTGCCAGCATTAGACAGCCCCAAGAGACCCAGTACTTC. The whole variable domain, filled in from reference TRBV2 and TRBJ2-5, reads EPEVTQTPSHQVTQMGQEVILRCVPISNHLYFYWYRQILGQKVEFLVSFYNNEISEKSEIFDDQFSVERPDGSNFTLKIRSTKLEDSAMYFCASIRQPQETQYFGPGTRLLVL.

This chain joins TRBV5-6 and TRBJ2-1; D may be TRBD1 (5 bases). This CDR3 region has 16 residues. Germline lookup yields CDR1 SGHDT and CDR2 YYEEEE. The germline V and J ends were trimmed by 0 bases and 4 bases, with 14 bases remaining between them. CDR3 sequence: CASSLATGWDYNEQFF. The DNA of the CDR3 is TGTGCCAGCAGCTTGGCCACAGGCTGGGATTACAATGAGCAGTTCTTC.

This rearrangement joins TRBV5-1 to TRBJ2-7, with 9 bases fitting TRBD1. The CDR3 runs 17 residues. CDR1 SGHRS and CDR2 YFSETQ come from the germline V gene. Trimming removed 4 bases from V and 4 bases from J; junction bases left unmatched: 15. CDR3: CASSLDWDRVKSYEQYF. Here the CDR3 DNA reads TGCGCCAGCAGCCTCGACTGGGACAGGGTGAAGTCATACGAGCAGTACTTC.

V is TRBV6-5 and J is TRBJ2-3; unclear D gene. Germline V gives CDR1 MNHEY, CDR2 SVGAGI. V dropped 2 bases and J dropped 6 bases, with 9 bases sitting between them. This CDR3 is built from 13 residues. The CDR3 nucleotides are TGTGCCAGCAGTTACCAGACCCGGGATACGCAGTATTTT. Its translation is CASSYQTRDTQYF.

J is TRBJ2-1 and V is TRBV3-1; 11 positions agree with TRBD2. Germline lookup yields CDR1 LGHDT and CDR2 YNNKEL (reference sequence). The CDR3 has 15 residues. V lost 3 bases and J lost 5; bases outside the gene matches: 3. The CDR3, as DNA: TGTGCCAGCAGCCACCTTAGCGGGGGGGACAATGAGCAGTTCTTC. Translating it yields CASSHLSGGDNEQFF.